Following are 28 T cell receptor beta chains from one sample sequenced in a study of T-cell reconstitution after alpha-beta-depleted transplantation in children. Unique molecular identifiers featured in how the TCRbeta library was prepared. TCRdb recomputed calls from the PCR reads with MiXCR, one row per CDR3 protein. The sample carries 250,000 to 400,000 distinct CDR3 sequences, around 25% recorded once. Sequences were derived from PBMCs, mostly from graft donor cells, sampled 180 days after TCRalphabeta/CD19-depleted stem cell transplant. The source is a male patient aged 10 to 17 who had a stem cell transplant for acute lymphoblastic leukemia, so the T cells may come from the graft donor.

In this sample, this clonotype turned up a few times. V is TRBV11-2 and J is TRBJ2-3, with D uncertain. Trimming stripped 4 bases from V and 4 bases from J, with 27 bases between. This CDR3 region has 19 residues. Per the germline V gene, CDR1 is SGHAT and CDR2 is FQNNGV. CDR3 in amino acids: CASSSPSPGGNLVPDTQYF. The CDR3 DNA reads TGTGCCAGCAGCTCTCCTTCGCCGGGTGGTAATCTCGTCCCAGATACGCAGTATTTT.

The chain joins TRBV19 to TRBJ2-1; 8 bases align to TRBD1. The CDR3 runs to 15 residues. CDR1 and CDR2 from the germline V gene are LNHDA and SQIVND (reference sequence). V lost 6 bases and J lost 12; bases outside the gene matches: 16. The CDR3 region is CASSPIGTGGPLQFF. In DNA, the CDR3 is TGTGCCAGTAGCCCAATAGGGACAGGAGGACCCTTGCAGTTCTTC. Drawing the rest from reference TRBV19 and TRBJ2-1, the complete variable domain is DGGITQSPKYLFRKEGQNVTLSCEQNLNHDAMYWYRQDPGQGLRLIYYSQIVNDFQKGDIAEGYSVSREKKESFPLTVTSAQKNPTAFYLCASSPIGTGGPLQFFGPGTRLTVL.

CDR3: CASSPGTAQYF. Written as DNA, the CDR3 is TGTGCCAGCTCACCGGGGACAGCGCAGTACTTC. This chain links TRBV18 with TRBJ2-7; the match to TRBD1 covers 7 bases. Germline CDR1 is KGHSH and CDR2 is LQKENI. Trimming at V came to 3 bases and at J to 9 bases, leaving 2 bases not matched to a gene. The CDR3 is 11 residues long.

At least ten counts were recorded for this clonotype. V gene TRBV5-1 combines with J gene TRBJ2-7; D is uncertain. V lost 2 bases, J lost 0 bases, and 6 bases lay in between. The CDR3 has 13 residues. Germline CDR1 and CDR2: SGHRS and YFSETQ. The CDR3 is CASSLRVSYEQYF. In DNA form, the CDR3 reads TGCGCCAGCAGCTTACGTGTCTCCTACGAGCAGTACTTC.

The V and J genes are TRBV12-3 or TRBV12-4 and TRBJ1-1; 11 positions match TRBD1. This CDR3 comprises 18 residues. J was trimmed by 0 bases and V by 1 base; bases with no gene match: 7. The CDR3 DNA follows: TGTGCCAGCAGTTTAGGGGGACAGGGGGGCCCGTTGAACACTGAAGCTTTCTTT. Its translation is CASSLGGQGGPLNTEAFF.

The V gene is TRBV7-6, the J gene TRBJ2-1; 7 positions match TRBD2. Trimming took 0 bases from V and 2 from J; bases not matched to a gene: 7. The CDR3 totals 17 residues. The germline CDR1 and CDR2 sequences are SGHVS and FNYEAQ. The CDR3 here is CASSLAGWEGTYNEQFF. CDR3 DNA: TGTGCCAGCAGCTTAGCGGGATGGGAGGGAACCTACAATGAGCAGTTCTTC.

The sample holds many counts of this clonotype. An end of the junction does not agree with germline; a read error may underlie this. This chain's CDR3 is CASSLDRGQETQYF. The CDR3 DNA reads as TGCGCCAGCAGCTTGGACAGGGGGCAAGAGACCCAGTACTTC. The chain has TRBV18 and TRBJ2-5; 10 bases match TRBD1. Germline CDR1 KGHSH, CDR2 LQKENI. This CDR3 spans 14 amino acids. The full variable domain, with the rest looked up from reference TRBV18 and TRBJ2-5, is NAGVMQNPRHLVRRRGQEARLRCSPMKGHSHVYWYRQLPEEGLKFMVYLQKENIIDESGMPKERFSAEFPKEGPSILRIQQVVRGDSAAYFCASSLDRGQETQYFGPGTRLLVL.

The rearrangement joins TRBV3-1 to TRBJ2-3; D is possibly TRBD1 (5 bases). The CDR3 is made up of 12 amino acids. The V end lost 4 bases, the J end lost 10 bases, and 12 bases lay between the germline ends. CDR1 and CDR2 (germline): LGHDT, YNNKEL (reference sequence). CDR3 DNA sequence: TGTGCCAGCAGCCCCGTGGGGCTGGCGCAGTATTTT. This encodes CASSPVGLAQYF.

This clonotype was counted a few times. The CDR3 spells CASSPGQGRSGANVLTF. CDR3 sequence (DNA): TGCGCCAGCAGTCCGGGACAGGGGCGGTCTGGGGCCAACGTCCTGACTTTC. The chain uses TRBV10-2 and TRBJ2-6; 10 bases agree with TRBD1. CDR3 length: 17 residues. The germline gives CDR1 WSHSY, CDR2 SAAADI. Trimming took 5 bases from V and 1 from J; bases not matched to a gene: 5.

This clonotype was found a few times. J is TRBJ2-7 and V is TRBV9, with 8 nucleotides matching TRBD2. This CDR3 contains 17 residues. The V and J ends lost 2 bases and 3 bases, in that order; junction bases with no gene match: 13. CDR1 is SGDLS, CDR2 YYNGEE, per germline. This chain's CDR3 is CASSVGPGRAVVYEQYF. The CDR3 DNA follows: TGTGCCAGCAGCGTCGGCCCCGGGAGGGCCGTAGTCTACGAGCAGTACTTC. The variable domain in full, completed from reference TRBV9 and TRBJ2-7, reads DSGVTQTPKHLITATGQRVTLRCSPRSGDLSVYWYQQSLDQGLQFLIQYYNGEERAKGNILERFSAQQFPDLHSELNLSSLELGDSALYFCASSVGPGRAVVYEQYFGPGTRLTVT.

The rearrangement joins TRBV24-1 to TRBJ1-4; a possible D gene is TRBD1 (5 bases). The CDR3 length is 17 residues. Germline V lookup: CDR1 KGHDR, CDR2 SFDVKD. Trimming shortened V by 0 bases and J by 2 bases, and 12 bases separated the two germline ends. The CDR3 region is CATSDLPGHSTNEKLFF. Written as DNA, the CDR3 is TGTGCCACCAGTGATTTGCCTGGACATTCCACTAATGAAAAACTGTTTTTT.

V is TRBV12-3 or TRBV12-4 and J is TRBJ2-7; the D is unclear. Deletions cut 7 bases from V and 2 bases from J, with 6 bases between. This CDR3 has 11 residues. For the CDR3, the DNA is TGTGCCAGCACTGACACCTACGAGCAGTACTTC. Translated, it gives CASTDTYEQYF.

To note about this clonotype: A clone one base away is much larger, so this may be a read error. The J gene is TRBJ2-5, the V gene TRBV6-1; a possible D gene is TRBD2 (6 bases). The CDR3 consists of 13 residues. Germline CDR1 is MNHNS and CDR2 is SASEGT. The CDR3 spells CASRGTLQDTQYF. Here the CDR3 DNA reads TGTGCCAGCAGGGGGACTTTGCAAGACACCCAGTACTTC.

The chain joins TRBV7-2 to TRBJ2-5, with D possibly called TRBD1 or TRBD2 (6 bases each). The CDR3 is 16 amino acids. From germline, CDR1 is SGHTA and CDR2 FQGNSA. Trimming shortened V by 0 bases and J by 3 bases, and 14 bases separated the two germline ends. The CDR3 region has the DNA TGTGCCAGCAGCTTAGCGACAAGGGGGGCGAAAGAGACCCAGTACTTC. Protein product: CASSLATRGAKETQYF.

The chain recombines TRBV6-6 with TRBJ2-7, with TRBD2 as a possible D gene (7 bases). The CDR3 spans 12 residues. V lost 8 bases to trimming and J lost 7 bases, with 15 bases between them. Germline CDR1 is MNHNY and CDR2 is SVGAGI (reference sequence). The CDR3 nucleotides are TGTGCCAGCTGCGCGGGGGCTCTTGAGCAGTACTTC. It translates to CASCAGALEQYF.

The rearrangement links TRBV12-3 or TRBV12-4 to TRBJ2-1; TRBD2 agrees at 10 bases. CDR3 size: 16 residues. V shed 1 base and J 8 bases; nucleotides not matched to a gene: 8. The CDR3 DNA is TGTGCCAGCAGTTTAGATGGGAGCGGGAGGGCCTATGAGCAGTTCTTC. This codes for CASSLDGSGRAYEQFF.

The chain joins TRBV7-6 to TRBJ2-5; D may match TRBD1 or TRBD2 (5 bases each). Trimming shortened V by 0 bases and J by 5 bases, and 16 bases separated the two germline ends. CDR3 length equals 16 residues. Germline V gives CDR1 SGHVS, CDR2 FNYEAQ. The CDR3 DNA sequence: TGTGCCAGCAGCTTAGCATCAGGGCCGCGAGGGGAGACCCAGTACTTC. Translated: CASSLASGPRGETQYF.

V gene TRBV11-2 combines with J gene TRBJ2-7, with 9 bases that match TRBD2. Germline lookup yields CDR1 SGHAT and CDR2 FQNNGV. CDR3 length equals 16 residues. Trimming at V came to 1 base and at J to 1 base, leaving 5 bases not matched to a gene. The CDR3 protein is CASSLGPGLASYEQYF. The CDR3 DNA sequence: TGTGCCAGCAGCTTAGGTCCGGGACTAGCATCCTACGAGCAGTACTTC.

This clonotype was seen at least ten times. The chain employs TRBV10-3 and TRBJ2-4; D is unclear. Trimming removed 0 bases from V and 1 base from J, with 28 bases in between. This CDR3 contains 22 residues. Per germline, CDR1 ENHRY and CDR2 SYGVKD. CDR3 residues: CAISESTPAQPSRLLAKNIQYF. As DNA, the CDR3 is TGTGCCATCAGTGAGTCGACTCCCGCACAGCCGAGTAGATTATTGGCCAAAAACATTCAGTACTTC.

V is TRBV4-1 and J is TRBJ2-1, with D perhaps TRBD2 (6 bases). The ends were cut back, 1 base at V and 12 bases at J, with 13 bases in the middle. Germline lookup yields CDR1 MGHRA and CDR2 YSYEKL. The CDR3 is made up of 13 amino acids. CDR3 in amino acids: CASSQVDLGGQFF. CDR3 bases: TGCGCCAGCAGCCAAGTCGATTTGGGGGGGCAGTTCTTC.

The rearrangement uses TRBV5-4 and TRBJ2-5, with 8 positions matching TRBD1. Germline lookup yields CDR1 SGHNT and CDR2 YYREEE (reference sequence). This CDR3 has 16 residues. Germline trimming cut 3 bases from V and 2 bases from J; bases unmatched to any gene: 9. DNA for the CDR3: TGTGCCAGCAGCTCTGACCCCCGGACAGGGCAAGAGACCCAGTACTTC. This codes for CASSSDPRTGQETQYF.

The rearrangement uses TRBV6-5 and TRBJ1-3, with 7 bases aligning to TRBD1. CDR3 length: 17 amino acids. CDR1 is MNHEY and CDR2 is SVGAGI in the germline V gene. Trimming took 4 bases from V and 0 from J; bases not matched to a gene: 9. CDR3: CASSLTDRTSSGNTIYF. The CDR3 DNA is TGTGCCAGCAGTTTGACGGACAGGACTTCCTCTGGAAACACCATATATTTT.

In this sample, this clonotype turned up a few times. V is TRBV12-3 or TRBV12-4 and J is TRBJ1-2; 9 positions agree with TRBD1. The ends lost 3 bases at V and 7 bases at J; junction bases unmatched: 3. This CDR3 comprises 13 residues. CDR3 sequence: CASSFGTGLGYTF. DNA for the CDR3: TGTGCCAGCAGTTTCGGGACAGGGCTTGGCTACACCTTC.

The chain combines TRBV29-1 with TRBJ2-7; possibly TRBD2 for D (5 bases). The CDR3 has 13 amino acids. V was clipped by 4 bases and J by 3 bases, with 13 bases between them. Germline lookup yields CDR1 SQVTM and CDR2 ANQGSEA. The CDR3 protein is CSVAPSPFYEQYF. The DNA for the CDR3 is TGCAGCGTTGCTCCTAGCCCATTCTACGAGCAGTACTTC.

This clonotype was seen a few times. The chain employs TRBV4-1 and TRBJ2-3; 7 nucleotides line up with TRBD2. The CDR3 contains 16 residues. Per germline, CDR1 MGHRA and CDR2 YSYEKL. V lost 4 bases, J lost 1 base, and 8 bases stayed unmatched. The CDR3 sequence: CASSRARLAGTDTQYF. CDR3 nucleotides: TGCGCCAGCAGCCGCGCCCGCCTAGCGGGCACAGATACGCAGTATTTT.

Many counts were recorded for this clonotype. This chain links TRBV20-1 with TRBJ2-7; D is perhaps TRBD1 or TRBD2 (6 bases each). CDR3 size: 13 residues. The V gene's germline CDR1 is DFQATT and CDR2 SNEGSKA (reference sequence). The ends were cut back, 6 bases at V and 2 bases at J, with 14 bases in the middle. CDR3 in DNA: TGCAGTGCGAGACCCGGGGGCCCCTACGAGCAGTACTTC. Translation gives CSARPGGPYEQYF.

This clonotype has just a few counts. The V gene is TRBV3-1, the J gene TRBJ2-7; D gene unclear. The CDR3 contains 15 residues. V was pared by 5 bases and J by 0 bases, with 14 bases between. Germline assignment: CDR1 LGHDT and CDR2 YNNKEL (reference sequence). The CDR3 DNA reads as TGTGCCAGCAGCATAGGACGCCGGAGCTCCTACGAGCAGTACTTC. It specifies CASSIGRRSSYEQYF.

The gene calls are TRBV6-2 or TRBV6-3 and TRBJ2-4; tentatively, D is TRBD1 or TRBD2 (6 bases each). The CDR3 has 22 residues. In germline, CDR1 is MNHEY, CDR2 SVGEGT. V dropped 4 bases and J dropped 6 bases, with 37 bases sitting between them. The CDR3 DNA reads as TGTGCCAGCAGTTCAAACGGCGCGGTGGGGGGCCCTGCGACCCAAGGTAGAAACATTCAGTACTTC. Translated: CASSSNGAVGGPATQGRNIQYF.